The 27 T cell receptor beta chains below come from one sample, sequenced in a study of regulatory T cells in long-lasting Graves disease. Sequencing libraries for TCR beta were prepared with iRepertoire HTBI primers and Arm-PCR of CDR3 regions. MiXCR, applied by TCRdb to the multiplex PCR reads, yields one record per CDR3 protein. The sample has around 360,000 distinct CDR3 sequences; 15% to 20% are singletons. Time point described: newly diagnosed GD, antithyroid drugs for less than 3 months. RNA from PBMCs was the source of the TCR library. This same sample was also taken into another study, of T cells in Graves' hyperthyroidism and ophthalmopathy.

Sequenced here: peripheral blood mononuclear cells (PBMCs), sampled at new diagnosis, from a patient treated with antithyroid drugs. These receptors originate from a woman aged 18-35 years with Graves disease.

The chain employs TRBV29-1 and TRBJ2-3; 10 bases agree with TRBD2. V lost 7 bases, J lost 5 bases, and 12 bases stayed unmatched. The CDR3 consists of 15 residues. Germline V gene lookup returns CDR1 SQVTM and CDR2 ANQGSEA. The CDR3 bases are TGCAGCGGCCTGGGTAGCGGGGGGCCAGGAGATACGCAGTATTTT. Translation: CSGLGSGGPGDTQYF.

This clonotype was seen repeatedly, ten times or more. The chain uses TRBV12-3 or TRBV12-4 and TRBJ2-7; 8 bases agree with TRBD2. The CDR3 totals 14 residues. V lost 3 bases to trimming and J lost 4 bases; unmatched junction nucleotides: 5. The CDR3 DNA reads TGTGCCAGCAGTTTGGGGGGCGGGGGGTACGAGCAGTACTTC. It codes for CASSLGGGGYEQYF.

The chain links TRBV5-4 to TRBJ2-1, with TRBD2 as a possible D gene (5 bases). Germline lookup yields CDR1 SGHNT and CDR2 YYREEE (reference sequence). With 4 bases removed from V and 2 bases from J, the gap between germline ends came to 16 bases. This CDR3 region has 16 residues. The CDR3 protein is CASSRGSAVAYNEQFF. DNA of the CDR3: TGTGCCAGCAGCCGTGGGTCAGCGGTGGCCTACAATGAGCAGTTCTTC.

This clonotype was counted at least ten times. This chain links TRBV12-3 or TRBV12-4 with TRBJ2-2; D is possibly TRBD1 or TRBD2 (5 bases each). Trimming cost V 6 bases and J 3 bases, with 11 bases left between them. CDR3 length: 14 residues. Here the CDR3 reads CASRPGRDTGELFF. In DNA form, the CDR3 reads TGTGCCAGCAGGCCGGGACGGGACACCGGGGAGCTGTTTTTT.

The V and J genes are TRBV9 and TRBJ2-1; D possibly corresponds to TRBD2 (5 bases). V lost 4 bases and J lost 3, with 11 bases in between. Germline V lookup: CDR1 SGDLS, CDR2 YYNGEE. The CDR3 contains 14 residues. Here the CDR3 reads CASSPRTVYNEQFF. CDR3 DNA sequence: TGTGCCAGCAGCCCCAGGACTGTCTACAATGAGCAGTTCTTC.

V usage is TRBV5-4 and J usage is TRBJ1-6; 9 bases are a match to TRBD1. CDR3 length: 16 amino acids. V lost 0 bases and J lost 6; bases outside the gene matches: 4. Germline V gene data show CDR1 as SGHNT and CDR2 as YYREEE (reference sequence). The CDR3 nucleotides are TGTGCCAGCAGCTTGGGGACAGGGGTGGGTAATTCACCCCTCCACTTT. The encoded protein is CASSLGTGVGNSPLHF.

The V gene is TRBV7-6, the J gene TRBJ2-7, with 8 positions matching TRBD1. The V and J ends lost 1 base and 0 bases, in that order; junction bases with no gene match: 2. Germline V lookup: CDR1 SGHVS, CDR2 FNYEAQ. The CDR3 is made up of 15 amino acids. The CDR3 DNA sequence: TGTGCCAGCAGCTTAGGACAGGGGAACTCCTACGAGCAGTACTTC. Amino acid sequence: CASSLGQGNSYEQYF.

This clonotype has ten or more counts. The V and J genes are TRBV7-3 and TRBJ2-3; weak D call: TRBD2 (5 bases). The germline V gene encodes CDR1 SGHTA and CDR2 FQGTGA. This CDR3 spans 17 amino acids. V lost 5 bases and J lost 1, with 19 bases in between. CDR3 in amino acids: CASSPWTPGKGTDTQYF. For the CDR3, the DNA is TGTGCCAGCAGCCCATGGACTCCCGGGAAAGGCACAGATACGCAGTATTTT.

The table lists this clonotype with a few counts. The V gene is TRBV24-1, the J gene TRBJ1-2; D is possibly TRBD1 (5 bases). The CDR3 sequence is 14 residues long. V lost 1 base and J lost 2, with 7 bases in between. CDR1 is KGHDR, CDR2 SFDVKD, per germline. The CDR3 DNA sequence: TGTGCCACCAGTGATTTCAAGGGGAACTATGGCTACACCTTC. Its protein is CATSDFKGNYGYTF.

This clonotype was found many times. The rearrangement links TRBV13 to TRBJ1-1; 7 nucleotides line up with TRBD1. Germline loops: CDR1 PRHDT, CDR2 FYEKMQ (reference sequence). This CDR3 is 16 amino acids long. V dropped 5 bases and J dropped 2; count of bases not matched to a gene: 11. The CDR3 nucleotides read TGTGCCAGCAGCGGATTACTGGGACAGTCAAACACTGAAGCTTTCTTT. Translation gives CASSGLLGQSNTEAFF.

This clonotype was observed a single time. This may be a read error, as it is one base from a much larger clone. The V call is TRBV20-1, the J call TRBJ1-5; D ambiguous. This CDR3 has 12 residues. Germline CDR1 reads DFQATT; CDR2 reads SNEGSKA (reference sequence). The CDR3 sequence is CSARNSNQPRHF. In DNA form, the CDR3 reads TGCAGTGCTAGGAATAGCAATCAGCCCCGGCATTTT.

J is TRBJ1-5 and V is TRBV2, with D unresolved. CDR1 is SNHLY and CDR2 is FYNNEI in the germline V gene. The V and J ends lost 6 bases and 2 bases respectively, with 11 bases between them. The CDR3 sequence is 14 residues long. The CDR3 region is CASRASQGNQPQHF. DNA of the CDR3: TGTGCCAGCAGGGCGTCGCAGGGCAATCAGCCCCAGCATTTT.

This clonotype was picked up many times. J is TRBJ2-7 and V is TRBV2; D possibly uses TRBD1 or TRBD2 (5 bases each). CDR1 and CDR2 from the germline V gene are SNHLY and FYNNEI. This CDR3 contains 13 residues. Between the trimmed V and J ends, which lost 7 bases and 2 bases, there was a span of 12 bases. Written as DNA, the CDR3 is TGTGCCAGCATTGGGGGAGACACCTACGAGCAGTACTTC. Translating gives CASIGGDTYEQYF.

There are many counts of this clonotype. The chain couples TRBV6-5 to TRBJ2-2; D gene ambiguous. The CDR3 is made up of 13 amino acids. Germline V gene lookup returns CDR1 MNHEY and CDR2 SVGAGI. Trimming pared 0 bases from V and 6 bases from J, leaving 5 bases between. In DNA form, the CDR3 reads TGTGCCAGCAGTTACTCAGGTTCCGGGGAGCTGTTTTTT. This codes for CASSYSGSGELFF.

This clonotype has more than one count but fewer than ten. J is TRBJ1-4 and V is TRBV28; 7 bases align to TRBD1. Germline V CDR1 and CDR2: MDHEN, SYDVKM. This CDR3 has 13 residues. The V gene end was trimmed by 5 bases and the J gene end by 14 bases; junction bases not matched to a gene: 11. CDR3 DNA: TGTGCCAGCAGTGAGGCCCGGGACAGAACCCTGTTTTTT. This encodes CASSEARDRTLFF.

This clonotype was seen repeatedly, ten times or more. CDR3 amino acids: CASSDDGKGDYGYTF. CDR3 in DNA: TGTGCCAGCAGTGATGACGGGAAGGGCGACTATGGCTACACCTTC. The chain recombines TRBV2 with TRBJ1-2; no clear D gene. The CDR3 runs to 15 residues. Between the trimmed V and J ends, which lost 3 bases and 3 bases, there was a span of 14 bases. Germline V CDR1 and CDR2: SNHLY, FYNNEI.

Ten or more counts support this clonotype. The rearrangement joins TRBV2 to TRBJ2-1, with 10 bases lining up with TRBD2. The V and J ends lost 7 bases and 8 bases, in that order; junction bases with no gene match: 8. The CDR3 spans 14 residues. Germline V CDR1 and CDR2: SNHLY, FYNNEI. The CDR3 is CASTAGLAIDEQFF. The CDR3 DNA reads TGTGCCAGCACCGCGGGACTAGCGATAGATGAGCAGTTCTTC.

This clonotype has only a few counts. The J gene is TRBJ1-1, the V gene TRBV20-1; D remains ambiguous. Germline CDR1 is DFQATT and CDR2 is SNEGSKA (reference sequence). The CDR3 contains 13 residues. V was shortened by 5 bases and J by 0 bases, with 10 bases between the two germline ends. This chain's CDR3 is CSAARIMNTEAFF. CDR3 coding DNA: TGCAGTGCTGCCAGGATCATGAACACTGAAGCTTTCTTT.

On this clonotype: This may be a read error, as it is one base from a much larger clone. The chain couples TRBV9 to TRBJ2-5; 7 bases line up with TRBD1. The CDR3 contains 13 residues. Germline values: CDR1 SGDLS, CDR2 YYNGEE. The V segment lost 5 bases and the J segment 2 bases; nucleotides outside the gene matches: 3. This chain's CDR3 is CASRPGQQETQYF. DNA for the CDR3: TGTGCCAGCAGACCGGGACAGCAAGAGACCCAGTACTTC.

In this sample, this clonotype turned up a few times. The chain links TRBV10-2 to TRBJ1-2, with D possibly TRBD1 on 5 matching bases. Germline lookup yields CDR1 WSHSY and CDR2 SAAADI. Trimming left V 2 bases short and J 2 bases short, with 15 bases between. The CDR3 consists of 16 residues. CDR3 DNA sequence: TGCGCCAGCAGTGAGGGGGCGCCAGGGAAAAACTATGGCTACACCTTC. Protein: CASSEGAPGKNYGYTF.

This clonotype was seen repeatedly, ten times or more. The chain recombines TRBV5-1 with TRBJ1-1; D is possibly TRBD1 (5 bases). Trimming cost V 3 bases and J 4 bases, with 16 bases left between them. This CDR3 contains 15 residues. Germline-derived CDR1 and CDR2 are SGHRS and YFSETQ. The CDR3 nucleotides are TGCGCCAGCAGCTCGGGCGGGGGTGAAGGCACTGAAGCTTTCTTT. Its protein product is CASSSGGGEGTEAFF.

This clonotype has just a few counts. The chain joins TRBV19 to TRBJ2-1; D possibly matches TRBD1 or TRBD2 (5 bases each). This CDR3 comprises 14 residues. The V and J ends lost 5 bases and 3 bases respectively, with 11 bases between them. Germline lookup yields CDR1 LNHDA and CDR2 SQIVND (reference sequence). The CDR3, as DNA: TGTGCCAGTAGTGGGGGTATTTTCTACAATGAGCAGTTCTTC. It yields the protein CASSGGIFYNEQFF.

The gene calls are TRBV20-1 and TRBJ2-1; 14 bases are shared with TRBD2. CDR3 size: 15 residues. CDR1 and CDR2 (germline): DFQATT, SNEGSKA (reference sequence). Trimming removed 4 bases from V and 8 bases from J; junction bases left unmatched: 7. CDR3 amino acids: CSATETSGGADEQFF. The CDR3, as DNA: TGCAGTGCTACTGAGACTAGCGGGGGGGCCGATGAGCAGTTCTTC.

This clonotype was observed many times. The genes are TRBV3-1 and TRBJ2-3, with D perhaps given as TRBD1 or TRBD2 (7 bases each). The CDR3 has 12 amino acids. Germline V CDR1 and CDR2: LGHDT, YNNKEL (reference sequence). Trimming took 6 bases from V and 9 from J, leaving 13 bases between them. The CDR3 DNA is TGTGCCAGCAGTCAGGGGGAGGGGACGCAGTATTTT. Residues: CASSQGEGTQYF.

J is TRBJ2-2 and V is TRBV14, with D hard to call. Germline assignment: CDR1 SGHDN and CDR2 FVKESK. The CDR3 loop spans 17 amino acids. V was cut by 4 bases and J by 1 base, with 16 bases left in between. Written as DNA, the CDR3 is TGTGCCAGCAGCCCATCCGGTAGGATTATGAACACCGGGGAGCTGTTTTTT. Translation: CASSPSGRIMNTGELFF.

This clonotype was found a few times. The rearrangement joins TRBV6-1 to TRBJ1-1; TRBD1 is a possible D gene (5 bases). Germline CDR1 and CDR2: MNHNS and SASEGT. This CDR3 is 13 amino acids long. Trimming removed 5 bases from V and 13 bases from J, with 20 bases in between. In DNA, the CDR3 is TGTGCCAGCAGTCAGCCCCCCGGGGACCGGGGTTTCTTT. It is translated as CASSQPPGDRGFF.

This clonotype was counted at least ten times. The CDR3 region is CASRFIGTSGRNEQFF. The CDR3 coding sequence is TGTGCCAGCAGGTTTATCGGAACTAGCGGGAGGAATGAGCAGTTCTTC. The chain employs TRBV2 and TRBJ2-1; the match to TRBD2 covers 12 bases. In germline, CDR1 is SNHLY, CDR2 FYNNEI. The V and J ends lost 6 bases and 7 bases, in that order; junction bases with no gene match: 10. The CDR3 spans 16 residues.